A single sample is the source of the 6 T cell receptor beta chains below, sequenced in a study of control samples from healthy donors and cancer patients. The protocol was immunoSEQ multiplex PCR, while the TCRdb copy is restricted to in-frame clones and leaves out a portion. The table shows fewer than 200,000 clones, with around 95% occurring only once. Sequencing was carried out using blood. The source is a woman aged 60-75 years in good health.

The V and J genes are TRBV21-1 and TRBJ1-1; the table's D call TRBD1 went unverified against the DNA. TRBV21-1 is a documented pseudogene. This CDR3 has 15 residues. The CDR3 region is CASSLGGQRNTEAFF. The CDR3 DNA is TGTGCCAGCAGCTTGGGCGGACAGAGGAACACTGAAGCTTTCTTT.

The chain links TRBV18 to TRBJ2-2, with 11 nucleotides matching TRBD1. The V gene end was trimmed by 3 bases and the J gene end by 2 bases; junction bases not matched to a gene: 11. Per germline, CDR1 KGHSH and CDR2 LQKENI. The CDR3 is 19 amino acids. CDR3 bases: TGTGCCAGCTCACCCAATTACGGACAGGGGGCCGGTAACACCGGGGAGCTGTTTTTT. Protein: CASSPNYGQGAGNTGELFF.

The rearrangement uses TRBV6-5 and TRBJ2-3; 7 positions agree with TRBD2. This CDR3 region has 14 residues. J was trimmed by 5 bases and V by 2 bases; bases with no gene match: 4. Per germline, CDR1 MNHEY and CDR2 SVGAGI. DNA of the CDR3: TGTGCCAGCAGTTACGGGACTACTCGAGATACGCAGTATTTT. It yields the protein CASSYGTTRDTQYF.

The V gene is TRBV9, the J gene TRBJ2-3; no clear D gene. Trimming cost V 3 bases and J 2 bases, with 7 bases left between them. Germline loops: CDR1 SGDLS, CDR2 YYNGEE. The CDR3 loop spans 13 amino acids. Here the CDR3 DNA reads TGTGCCAGCAGCGCAGAGGCCACAGATACGCAGTATTTT. This translates into CASSAEATDTQYF.

The gene calls are TRBV6-1 and TRBJ1-5; D remains ambiguous. The CDR3 has 16 amino acids. The germline gives CDR1 MNHNS, CDR2 SASEGT. Trimming cost V 3 bases and J 0 bases, with 12 bases left between them. The CDR3 DNA follows: TGTGCCAGCAGTGAGCCGGTGGCCCATAGCAATCAGCCCCAGCATTTT. Its protein is CASSEPVAHSNQPQHF.

V gene TRBV24-1 combines with J gene TRBJ2-4, with TRBD1 as a possible D gene (5 bases). The germline V gene encodes CDR1 KGHDR and CDR2 SFDVKD. The CDR3 runs to 13 residues. V dropped 3 bases and J dropped 8 bases, with 10 bases sitting between them. The CDR3 loop reads CATSDGATDIQYF. CDR3 DNA sequence: TGTGCCACCAGTGATGGGGCGACTGACATTCAGTACTTC.